This TCR beta chain was captured by sequencing in a study of blood T cell repertoires in COVID-19. Overall study: There were acute and convalescent COVID-19 samples, and they came from the United States, Italy and Spain.

V was cut by 1 base and J by 0 bases, with 6 bases left in between. Germline V gives CDR1 SNHLY, CDR2 FYNNEI. This CDR3 has 14 amino acids. Turning to this clone: Other DNA sequences in this specimen translate into the identical CDR3.

Only in-frame clones appear in the TCRdb table, and some are missing; sequencing was by immunoSEQ multiplex PCR. The sample shows 150,000 to 200,000 clones, 70% to 90% of them seen only once. The rearrangement uses TRBV2 and TRBJ1-1; D unresolved. This clonotype originated in a man aged 40-49 years who had recovered from COVID-19. Specimen: PBMCs or T cells enriched from blood (not recorded which). As DNA, the CDR3 is TGTGCCAGCAGTGAAGGCAGGCTGAACACTGAAGCTTTCTTT. Its protein is CASSEGRLNTEAFF.